The 12 T cell receptor beta chains listed next were all sequenced from one sample in a study of human thymus T cells. The data were produced by immunoSEQ multiplex PCR, yet TCRdb's version contains in-frame clones alone and is incomplete. This table has about 120,000 clones, around 94% appearing once. Thymus was obtained from resections taken during corrective heart surgery. Material: thymus tissue. The receptor source for this set is a boy under two years old with a congenital heart defect but otherwise immunologically healthy.

This chain joins TRBV7-8 and TRBJ1-2; D ambiguous. Germline assignment: CDR1 SGHVS and CDR2 FQNEAQ. Trimming removed 4 bases at V and 4 bases at J, with 16 bases between. This CDR3 is 15 amino acids long. CDR3 sequence: CASSSYRARGYGYTF. The CDR3 DNA reads as TGTGCCAGCAGCTCCTACCGGGCCCGGGGCTATGGCTACACCTTC.

The chain carries TRBV4-3 and TRBJ1-2, with unresolved D. Trimming cost V 4 bases and J 8 bases, with 23 bases left between them. The CDR3 spans 16 residues. From germline, CDR1 is LGHNA and CDR2 YSLEER. CDR3 in DNA: TGCGCCAGCAGCCCACAACCTCAGAATATTTGGTACGGCTACACCTTC. Protein product: CASSPQPQNIWYGYTF.

The chain couples TRBV6-5 to TRBJ1-1, with TRBD1 identical over 8 bases. This CDR3 spans 14 amino acids. With V trimmed by 2 bases and J by 1 base, 0 bases remained unmatched. Germline V gene sequence: CDR1 MNHEY, CDR2 SVGAGI. The DNA for the CDR3 is TGTGCCAGCAGTTACGGGACAGGGAACACTGAAGCTTTCTTT. Translated: CASSYGTGNTEAFF.

The chain couples TRBV11-2 to TRBJ2-5, with a possible D match to TRBD2 (6 bases). Germline loops: CDR1 SGHAT, CDR2 FQNNGV. V was clipped by 5 bases and J by 7 bases, with 26 bases between them. The CDR3 consists of 17 residues. The CDR3 is CASSRTWIRRVGGTQYF. CDR3 sequence (DNA): TGTGCCAGCAGCCGAACCTGGATCCGGCGCGTGGGGGGGACCCAGTACTTC. The entire variable domain, with the rest obtained from reference TRBV11-2 and TRBJ2-5, is as follows: EAGVAQSPRYKIIEKRQSVAFWCNPISGHATLYWYQQILGQGPKLLIQFQNNGVVDDSQLPKDRFSAERLKGVDSTLKIQPAKLEDSAVYLCASSRTWIRRVGGTQYFGPGTRLLVL.

This clone was counted once. The gene calls are TRBV9 and TRBJ2-2; D not certain. V was pared by 0 bases and J by 3 bases, with 6 bases between. This CDR3 region has 14 residues. Germline V CDR1 and CDR2: SGDLS, YYNGEE. CDR3 bases: TGTGCCAGCAGCGTAGCGGTCTACACCGGGGAGCTGTTTTTT. Translating it yields CASSVAVYTGELFF.

This chain joins TRBV7-1 and TRBJ1-3; 7 positions match TRBD1. TRBV7-1 has ORF status, its function being uncertain. Germline trimming cut 3 bases from V and 7 bases from J; bases unmatched to any gene: 36. CDR3 size: 24 residues. The CDR3 region is CASSSVFSTEAVLEQGSQFNTIYF. Here the CDR3 DNA reads TGTGCCAGCAGCTCCGTTTTTTCGACGGAGGCTGTTTTGGAACAGGGGAGTCAGTTCAACACCATATATTTT.

V usage is TRBV5-6 and J usage is TRBJ1-3; possible D gene TRBD1, 6 bases. CDR1 is SGHDT, CDR2 YYEEEE, per germline. The CDR3 totals 17 residues. Trimming took off 0 bases at V and 3 bases at J, with 16 bases between the two ends. The CDR3 is CASSLGTDLLFGNTIYF. For the CDR3, the DNA is TGTGCCAGCAGCTTGGGGACAGACCTACTTTTTGGAAACACCATATATTTT.

The CDR3 here is CASRRVTNTGELFF. Here the CDR3 DNA reads TGTGCCAGCAGGAGGGTCACGAACACCGGGGAGCTGTTTTTT. The rearrangement joins TRBV2 to TRBJ2-2; D may be TRBD2 (5 bases). Germline V gene data show CDR1 as SNHLY and CDR2 as FYNNEI. The V end was cut by 6 bases, the J end by 0 bases, with 8 bases between. The CDR3 covers 14 residues.

The J gene is TRBJ2-2, the V gene TRBV7-2, with 11 bases lining up with TRBD2. The CDR3 runs 19 residues. Germline loops: CDR1 SGHTA, CDR2 FQGNSA. V gave up 5 bases and J gave up 7 bases; unmatched junction bases: 18. The CDR3 nucleotides are TGTGCCAGCAGCCATAGACTAGCGGGGCCGCAGGGAAGTTTCGGGGAGCTGTTTTTT. Residues: CASSHRLAGPQGSFGELFF. Combining the CDR3 with reference TRBV7-2 and TRBJ2-2 gives the whole variable domain GAGVSQSPSNKVTEKGKDVELRCDPISGHTALYWYRQSLGQGLEFLIYFQGNSAPDKSGLPSDRFSAERTGGSVSTLTIQRTQQEDSAVYLCASSHRLAGPQGSFGELFFGEGSRLTVL.

In DNA, the CDR3 is TGCGCCAGCAGCTTGGGCGTAGAACAGGGCCACATTTACGAGCAGTACTTC. Amino acids: CASSLGVEQGHIYEQYF. V is TRBV5-1 and J is TRBJ2-7; weak D call: TRBD1 (6 bases). Germline loops: CDR1 SGHRS, CDR2 YFSETQ. The length of the CDR3 is 17 residues. The germline V and J ends were trimmed by 0 bases and 4 bases, with 20 bases remaining between them.

The chain couples TRBV11-3 to TRBJ2-3; 12 bases line up with TRBD2. This CDR3 has 16 amino acids. Germline CDR1 SGHNT, CDR2 YENEEA. The V gene end was trimmed by 3 bases and the J gene end by 2 bases; junction bases not matched to a gene: 3. In DNA, the CDR3 is TGTGCCAGCAGCTTTGCTAGCGGGGGGGCCACAGATACGCAGTATTTT. This translates into CASSFASGGATDTQYF.

This chain connects TRBV6-6 to TRBJ2-5; 13 bases fit TRBD2. The germline V gene has CDR1 MNHNY and CDR2 SVGAGI (reference sequence). The V segment lost 7 bases and the J segment 1 base; nucleotides outside the gene matches: 6. The CDR3 spans 16 residues. The CDR3 loop reads CASTLLAGGFQETQYF. DNA for the CDR3: TGTGCCAGCACCCTACTAGCGGGGGGGTTCCAAGAGACCCAGTACTTC.